What follows is one T cell receptor beta chain and its context. Its antigen remains unknown. TCRdb redid the calling of the reads with MiXCR, one entry per CDR3 protein. The data contain approximately 350,000 distinct CDR3 sequences, about a third of them singletons. These data originate in a study of T cell repertoires in cytomegalovirus infection. Study-level information: Recently identified HLA-C-restricted CMV epitopes were used, and well-studied HLA-B-restricted CMV epitopes were used as well. A matching HLA type, together with CMV infection, was signaled by public TCR beta signatures.

General study findings and limits: Frequencies of public TCR beta families were cumulated, and this identified carriers of CMV plus the relevant HLA. HLA-C-restricted CMV-specific TCR beta clonotypes were dominant in the ex vivo response.

The sample in question was cultured PBMCs, obtained from culture after CMV antigen stimulation. This TCR derives from a human donor in good health (CMV status not recorded). Some clones in this sample may be carry-over from other donors' samples.

The CDR3 loop reads CASSLGVAGGGEQFF. In nucleotides, the CDR3 is TGTGCCAGCAGTTTAGGAGTAGCGGGAGGGGGTGAGCAGTTCTTC. The chain is built from TRBV12-3 or TRBV12-4 and TRBJ2-1; the match to TRBD2 covers 11 bases. The CDR3 spans 15 residues. Trimming cost V 1 base and J 9 bases; bases outside gene matches: 5.